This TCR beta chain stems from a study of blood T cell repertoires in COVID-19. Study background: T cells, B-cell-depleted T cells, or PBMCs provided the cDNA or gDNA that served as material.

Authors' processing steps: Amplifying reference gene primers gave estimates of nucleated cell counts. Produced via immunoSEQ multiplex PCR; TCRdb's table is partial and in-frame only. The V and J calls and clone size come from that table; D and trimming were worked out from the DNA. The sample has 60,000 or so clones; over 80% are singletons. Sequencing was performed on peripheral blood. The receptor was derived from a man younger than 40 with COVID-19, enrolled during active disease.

The CDR3 DNA sequence: TGTGCCAGCAGCCGATGGACTAGCGGGAGCAATGAGCAGTTCTTC. This sequence encodes CASSRWTSGSNEQFF. The chain combines TRBV7-8 with TRBJ2-1; 13 bases line up with TRBD2. Germline CDR1 is SGHVS and CDR2 is FQNEAQ. J was trimmed by 6 bases and V by 5 bases; bases with no gene match: 4. The CDR3 contains 15 residues.